This T cell receptor beta chain was profiled in a study of CD8 T cells in ankylosing spondylitis. Whole-study results and caveats: CD8+ disease-linked clones were present at relatively low frequencies in blood. Some of the motif variants had earlier been found in reactive arthritis patients' fluid and blood. The study identified a TCR beta motif of several highly homologous variants that appeared characteristic of ankylosing spondylitis blood.

A quantitative 5'-RACE method, one with molecular barcodes, was used to make TCR beta libraries. Using its own MiXCR run on the 5' RACE reads, TCRdb lists one record per CDR3 protein. The repertoire has about 800,000 distinct CDR3 sequences, around 11% of them found once; the top ten carry just over 0.5%. The V end lost 10 bases, the J end lost 7 bases, and 20 bases lay between the germline ends. Germline V CDR1 and CDR2: MDHEN, SYDVKM. This CDR3 has 14 residues. This clonotype has more than one count but fewer than ten. Its antigen is as yet unknown. This rearrangement joins TRBV28 to TRBJ2-1; a weak D match, TRBD2 (6 bases). Sample: blood, either unsorted or a sorted T cell fraction (not recorded which). This clonotype originated in a male donor with ankylosing spondylitis. For the CDR3, the DNA is TGTGCCACCCGGAGCACTCCGGGGAGGAATGAGCAGTTCTTC. This codes for CATRSTPGRNEQFF.